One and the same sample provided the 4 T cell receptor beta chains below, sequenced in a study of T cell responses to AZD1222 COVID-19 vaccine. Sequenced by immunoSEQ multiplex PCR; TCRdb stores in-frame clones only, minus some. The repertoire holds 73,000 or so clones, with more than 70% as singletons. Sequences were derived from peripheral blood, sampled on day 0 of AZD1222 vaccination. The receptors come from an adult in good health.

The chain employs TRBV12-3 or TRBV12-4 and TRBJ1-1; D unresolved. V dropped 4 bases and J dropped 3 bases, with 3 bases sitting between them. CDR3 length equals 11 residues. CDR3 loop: CASSYDTEAFF. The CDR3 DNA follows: TGTGCCAGCAGTTACGACACTGAAGCTTTCTTT.

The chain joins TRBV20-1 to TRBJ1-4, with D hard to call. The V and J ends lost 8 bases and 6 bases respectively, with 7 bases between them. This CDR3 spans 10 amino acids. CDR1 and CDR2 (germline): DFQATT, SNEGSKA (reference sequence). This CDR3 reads CSLFDEKLFF. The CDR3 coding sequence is TGCAGTCTATTTGATGAAAAACTGTTTTTT.

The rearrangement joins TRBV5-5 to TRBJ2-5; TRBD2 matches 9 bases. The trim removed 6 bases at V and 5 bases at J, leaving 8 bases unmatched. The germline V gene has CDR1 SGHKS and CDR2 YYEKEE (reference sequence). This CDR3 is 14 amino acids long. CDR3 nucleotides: TGTGCCAGCACCCCCCGGGCGGGAGGGGAGACCCAGTACTTC. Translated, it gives CASTPRAGGETQYF.

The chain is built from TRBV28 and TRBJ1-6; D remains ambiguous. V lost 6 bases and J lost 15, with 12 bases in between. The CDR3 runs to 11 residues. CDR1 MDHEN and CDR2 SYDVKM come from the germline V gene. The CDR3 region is CASSESRGLHF. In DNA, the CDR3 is TGTGCCAGCAGCGAAAGTCGAGGCCTCCACTTT.